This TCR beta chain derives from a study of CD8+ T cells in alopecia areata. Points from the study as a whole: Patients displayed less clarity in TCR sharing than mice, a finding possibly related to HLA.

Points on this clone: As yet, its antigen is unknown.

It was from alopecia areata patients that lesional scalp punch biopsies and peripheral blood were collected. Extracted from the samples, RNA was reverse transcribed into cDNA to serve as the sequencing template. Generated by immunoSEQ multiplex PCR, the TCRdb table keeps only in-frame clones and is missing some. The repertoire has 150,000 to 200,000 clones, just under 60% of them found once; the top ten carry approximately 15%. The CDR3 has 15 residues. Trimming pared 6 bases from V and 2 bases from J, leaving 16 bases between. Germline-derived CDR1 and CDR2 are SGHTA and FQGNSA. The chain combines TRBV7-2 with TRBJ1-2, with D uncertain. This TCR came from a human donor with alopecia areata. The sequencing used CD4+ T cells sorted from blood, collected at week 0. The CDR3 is CASREMRRTNYGYTF. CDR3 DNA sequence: TGTGCCAGCAGGGAAATGAGGAGGACCAACTATGGCTACACCTTC.